This T cell receptor (beta chain) was captured by sequencing in a study of blood T cell repertoires in COVID-19. On the study more broadly: Acute and convalescent COVID-19 samples came from the United States, Italy and Spain.

The data were produced by immunoSEQ multiplex PCR, yet TCRdb's version contains in-frame clones alone and is incomplete. The sample comprises 95,000 to 110,000 clones, approximately 81% of which are singletons, and 4.2% rests with the top ten. Trimming removed 2 bases from V and 4 bases from J, with 10 bases in between. Germline-derived CDR1 and CDR2 are SEHNR and FQNEAQ (reference sequence). The CDR3 spans 14 residues. The chain links TRBV7-9 to TRBJ2-3, with D maybe TRBD2 (6 bases). Source material: peripheral blood. This clonotype originated in a human donor in a cohort sampled during active COVID-19. CDR3 sequence: CASSLMASADTQYF. The CDR3 coding sequence is TGTGCCAGCAGCTTAATGGCTAGCGCAGATACGCAGTATTTT.